The 20 T cell receptor beta chains below come from one sample, sequenced in a study of cytomegalovirus exposure and HLA in healthy donors. This PCR relied on a set of 60 Vbeta primers and 13 Jbeta primers. Clones were read by immunoSEQ multiplex PCR, and TCRdb kept only the in-frame ones, dropping some. This sample carries 200,000 to 300,000 clones, about 83% of them seen once, and the ten largest clones take about 2%. The sequenced sample was PBMCs. The receptor source for this set is a woman in her thirties or forties in good health and CMV-seropositive.

V is TRBV7-3 and J is TRBJ2-2; possibly TRBD1 for D (6 bases). Germline CDR1 SGHTA, CDR2 FQGTGA. Trimming took off 5 bases at V and 0 bases at J, with 13 bases between the two ends. CDR3 size: 16 residues. CDR3 nucleotides: TGTGCCAGCAGCCCCCGTGGGACAACGAACACCGGGGAGCTGTTTTTT. Its protein product is CASSPRGTTNTGELFF.

The V and J genes are TRBV27 and TRBJ1-2; a weak D match, TRBD1 (5 bases). V lost 6 bases and J lost 6, with 20 bases in between. Germline loops: CDR1 MNHEY, CDR2 SMNVEV (reference sequence). This CDR3 contains 15 residues. The CDR3 bases are TGTGCCAGCAGCTCCCTTGGGCAGGGAGGGCATGGCTACACCTTC. Translation: CASSSLGQGGHGYTF.

The rearrangement joins TRBV19 to TRBJ1-6, with D perhaps matching TRBD1 (6 bases). From germline, CDR1 is LNHDA and CDR2 SQIVND (reference sequence). The CDR3 consists of 14 residues. Trimming took off 7 bases at V and 9 bases at J, with 16 bases between the two ends. CDR3 amino acids: CASTPTGNSSPLHF. CDR3 nucleotide sequence: TGTGCCAGTACCCCGACAGGAAATAGTTCACCCCTCCACTTT.

J is TRBJ1-5 and V is TRBV28, with 8 bases lining up with TRBD1. Germline V gives CDR1 MDHEN, CDR2 SYDVKM. V dropped 6 bases and J dropped 6; count of bases not matched to a gene: 4. The CDR3 is made up of 13 amino acids. Written as DNA, the CDR3 is TGTGCCAGCAGGGGGACAGGAATTCAGCCCCAGCATTTT. It encodes CASRGTGIQPQHF.

The genes are TRBV4-2 and TRBJ2-3, with TRBD2 identical over 8 bases. This CDR3 has 17 residues. The trim removed 0 bases at V and 4 bases at J, leaving 9 bases unmatched. Germline CDR1 LGHNA, CDR2 YNFKEQ. CDR3 residues: CASSQDWTSISPDTQYF. The CDR3 nucleotides read TGTGCCAGCAGCCAAGATTGGACTAGCATAAGCCCAGATACGCAGTATTTT.

This chain connects TRBV5-6 to TRBJ1-5, with TRBD1 matching 10 bases. The CDR3 extends over 15 amino acids. Unmatched junction bases numbered 9, after V lost 6 bases and J lost 6 bases. Germline V lookup: CDR1 SGHDT, CDR2 YYEEEE. The CDR3 sequence is CASTLGQGVAQPQHF. CDR3 sequence (DNA): TGTGCCAGCACCCTTGGACAGGGGGTTGCTCAGCCCCAGCATTTT.

The chain joins TRBV11-2 to TRBJ1-1; TRBD1 might be the D (6 bases). Germline CDR1 reads SGHAT; CDR2 reads FQNNGV. V was trimmed by 5 bases and J by 10 bases, leaving 20 bases between them. This CDR3 has 14 amino acids. This CDR3 is CASSPTMTGEAAFF. As DNA, the CDR3 is TGTGCCAGCAGCCCTACGATGACAGGCGAGGCAGCTTTCTTT.

The chain recombines TRBV15 with TRBJ2-7; 11 bases are a match to TRBD2. V gave up 1 base and J gave up 3 bases; unmatched junction bases: 2. The CDR3 consists of 15 residues. The germline V gene encodes CDR1 LNHNV and CDR2 YYDKDF (reference sequence). CDR3 DNA sequence: TGTGCCACCAGCAGAGGACTAGCGGGGAACTACGAGCAGTACTTC. It yields the protein CATSRGLAGNYEQYF.

The chain is built from TRBV28 and TRBJ2-7, with unresolved D. The V end lost 7 bases, the J end lost 3 bases, and 16 bases lay between the germline ends. Looked up from germline, CDR1 is MDHEN and CDR2 is SYDVKM. This CDR3 comprises 14 residues. The CDR3: CASIEARRRYEQYF. In nucleotides, the CDR3 is TGTGCCAGCATTGAGGCTAGAAGGCGCTACGAGCAGTACTTC.

The chain couples TRBV11-2 to TRBJ2-7; TRBD2 aligns across 8 bases. CDR3 length: 17 residues. The junction had 12 bases not matched to a gene; V was cut back by 1 base and J by 4 bases. The germline V gene has CDR1 SGHAT and CDR2 FQNNGV. The chain's CDR3 is CASSLVAGGTLAYEQYF. Written as DNA, the CDR3 is TGTGCCAGCAGCTTAGTGGCGGGAGGAACCCTAGCGTACGAGCAGTACTTC.

The chain's CDR3 is CAWSVSGWDYEQYF. The DNA of the CDR3 is TGTGCCTGGAGTGTATCGGGGTGGGACTACGAGCAGTACTTC. The chain uses TRBV30 and TRBJ2-5; D perhaps matches TRBD2 (5 bases). The end of the DNA aligns better with TRBJ2-7, so the J call may be wrong. CDR1 GTSNPN and CDR2 SVGIG come from the germline V gene (reference sequence). The CDR3 has 14 amino acids.

The chain carries TRBV19 and TRBJ2-3; perhaps TRBD2 as D (6 bases). The CDR3 has 15 residues. The germline gives CDR1 LNHDA, CDR2 SQIVND (reference sequence). Trimming shortened V by 4 bases and J by 1 base, and 12 bases separated the two germline ends. DNA of the CDR3: TGTGCCAGTAGTAAGGCTAGCGAACGCACAGATACGCAGTATTTT. Translation: CASSKASERTDTQYF.

The chain uses TRBV30 and TRBJ1-1; a possible D gene is TRBD1 (5 bases). This CDR3 contains 13 residues. Deletions cut 6 bases from V and 5 bases from J, with 16 bases between. The germline CDR1 and CDR2 sequences are GTSNPN and SVGIG (reference sequence). The CDR3 DNA reads as TGTGCCTGCCTGGGGGGAGGTGGGACTGAAGCTTTCTTT. It translates to CACLGGGGTEAFF.

CDR3 region: CASRGQIFYEQYF. CDR3 bases: TGTGCCAGCAGGGGACAGATTTTCTACGAGCAGTACTTC. J is TRBJ2-7 and V is TRBV28; TRBD1 agrees at 7 bases. V lost 6 bases to trimming and J lost 3 bases; unmatched junction nucleotides: 5. Germline-derived CDR1 and CDR2 are MDHEN and SYDVKM. The CDR3 runs 13 residues.

Here the CDR3 reads CASSYEGKGYNEQFF. DNA for the CDR3: TGTGCCAGCAGTTACGAGGGAAAGGGCTACAATGAGCAGTTCTTC. The chain has TRBV6-6 and TRBJ2-1, with D maybe TRBD2 (5 bases). This CDR3 contains 15 residues. Germline V gene lookup returns CDR1 MNHNY and CDR2 SVGAGI (reference sequence). Deletions cut 2 bases from V and 3 bases from J, with 11 bases between.

This rearrangement joins TRBV27 to TRBJ2-7; the D gene is possibly TRBD2 (6 bases). The CDR3 has 17 amino acids. The V end was cut by 4 bases, the J end by 0 bases, with 19 bases between. CDR1 is MNHEY, CDR2 SMNVEV, per germline (reference sequence). Here the CDR3 DNA reads TGTGCCAGCAGTTCCTCTTCACCTAGCGCCCACTCCTACGAGCAGTACTTC. Translated, it gives CASSSSSPSAHSYEQYF.

The V and J genes are TRBV5-8 and TRBJ2-4; TRBD2 might be the D (5 bases). CDR3 size: 17 residues. Germline lookup yields CDR1 SGHTS and CDR2 YDEGEE. V shed 0 bases and J shed 7 bases, with 20 bases lying between them. The CDR3 loop reads CASSLVVGIVPGNIQYF. The CDR3 bases are TGTGCCAGCAGCTTGGTGGTAGGGATTGTGCCGGGGAACATTCAGTACTTC.

The V call is TRBV6-1, the J call TRBJ2-7; possibly TRBD2 for D (6 bases). Germline V gene data show CDR1 as MNHNS and CDR2 as SASEGT. This CDR3 has 11 residues. V dropped 8 bases and J dropped 4 bases, with 9 bases sitting between them. The chain's CDR3 is CASAGRYEQYF. Written as DNA, the CDR3 is TGTGCCAGCGCAGGGAGGTACGAGCAGTACTTC.

The chain combines TRBV2 with TRBJ2-5; D perhaps matches TRBD2 (5 bases). Near its end, the DNA agrees better with TRBJ2-7, so the J call may be wrong. The CDR3 runs to 17 residues. CDR1 is SNHLY and CDR2 is FYNNEI in the germline V gene. CDR3 amino acids: CASITAAPMLRGYEQYF. CDR3 in DNA: TGTGCCAGCATTACAGCCGCCCCGATGCTTAGAGGGTACGAGCAGTACTTC.

The chain recombines TRBV29-1 with TRBJ2-2; 9 positions match TRBD2. This CDR3 has 14 amino acids. J was trimmed by 3 bases and V by 7 bases; bases with no gene match: 6. Germline lookup yields CDR1 SQVTM and CDR2 ANQGSEA. CDR3 protein: CSGRGRGDTGELFF. For the CDR3, the DNA is TGCAGCGGTCGCGGGAGGGGGGACACCGGGGAGCTGTTTTTT.